The clone carrying this T cell receptor (beta chain) came up many times. CDR3 length equals 16 residues. Germline V gene sequence: CDR1 ENHRY, CDR2 SYGVKD. V was pared by 0 bases and J by 8 bases, with 4 bases of the junction left unmatched. This sample was taken from a study of T cells in Graves' hyperthyroidism and ophthalmopathy. TCR beta CDR3 regions were amplified from RNA. HTBI primers were the set used in a first-round RT-PCR of the TCR CDR3. TCRdb re-called the multiplex PCR reads with MiXCR, one entry per CDR3 protein. The data hold around 690,000 distinct CDR3 sequences, with approximately 15% observed a single time.

The genes are TRBV10-3 and TRBJ1-6; 10 nucleotides line up with TRBD1. This clonotype originated in a man in his forties or fifties with Graves' hyperthyroidism. Sequenced input: blood. The CDR3 nucleotides are TGTGCCATCAGTGAGTCGGGACAGGGGTTTGATTCACCCCTCCACTTT. Protein product: CAISESGQGFDSPLHF.